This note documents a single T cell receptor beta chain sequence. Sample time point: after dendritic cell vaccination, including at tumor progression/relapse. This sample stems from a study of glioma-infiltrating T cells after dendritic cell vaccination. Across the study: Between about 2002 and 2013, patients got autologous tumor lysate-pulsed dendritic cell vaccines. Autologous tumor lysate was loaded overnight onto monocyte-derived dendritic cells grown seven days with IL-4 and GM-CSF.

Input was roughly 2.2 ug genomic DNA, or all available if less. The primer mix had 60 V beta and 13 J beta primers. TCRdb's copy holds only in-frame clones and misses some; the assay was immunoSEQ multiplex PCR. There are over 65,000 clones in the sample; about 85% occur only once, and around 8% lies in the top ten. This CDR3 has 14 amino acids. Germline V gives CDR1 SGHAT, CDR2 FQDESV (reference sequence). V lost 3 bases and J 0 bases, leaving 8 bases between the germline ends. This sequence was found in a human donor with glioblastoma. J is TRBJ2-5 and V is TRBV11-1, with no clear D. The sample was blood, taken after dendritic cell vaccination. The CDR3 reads CASSFAQYQETQYF. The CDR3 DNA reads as TGTGCCAGCAGCTTCGCTCAGTACCAAGAGACCCAGTACTTC.